These T cell receptor beta chains were read from a single sample in a study of blood T cell repertoires in COVID-19. Produced via immunoSEQ multiplex PCR; TCRdb's table is partial and in-frame only. The repertoire has fewer than 250,000 clones, almost 85% of them found once; the top ten carry 1.9%. Sequenced sample: peripheral blood. These receptors were taken from an elderly woman with acute or convalescent COVID-19. Both conserved end residues are part of each CDR3. The D gene is left open where the match is weak. Some rows have no size entry. The others give once, few or many, or a class for an expanded clone.

>TRBJ2-2|few|.|TRBV9
CASSVAVNRANTGELFF
TGTGCCAGCAGCGTAGCTGTGAACAGGGCGAACACCGGGGAGCTGTTTTTT
>TRBJ1-5|.|TRBD1|TRBV7-9
CASSLGTGSNQPQHF
TGTGCCAGCAGCTTAGGGACAGGTAGCAATCAGCCCCAGCATTTT
>TRBJ2-5|.|.|TRBV20-1
CSASSPFGGETQYF
TGCAGTGCTAGTAGTCCCTTTGGGGGCGAGACCCAGTACTTC
>TRBJ1-1|.|TRBD1|TRBV9
CASSATGFSNEAFF
TGTGCCAGCAGCGCGACAGGGTTTTCGAACGAAGCTTTCTTT
>TRBJ2-2|few|TRBD2|TRBV2
CASRLSGRTGELFF
TGTGCCAGCAGGCTTAGCGGGAGGACCGGGGAGCTGTTTTTT
>TRBJ1-4|.|.|TRBV29-1
CSVVFNGGNEKLFF
TGCAGCGTTGTATTTAACGGGGGTAATGAAAAACTGTTTTTT
>TRBJ2-1|.|TRBD1|TRBV5-1
CASTIGQGHEQFF
TGCGCCAGCACTATTGGACAGGGCCATGAGCAGTTCTTC
>TRBJ1-5|.|.|TRBV2
CASSGTNLGQPQHF
TGTGCCAGCAGCGGGACAAACCTAGGTCAGCCCCAGCATTTT
>TRBJ1-5|.|TRBD1|TRBV19
CASSPGQYSNQPQHF
TGTGCCAGTAGTCCGGGACAGTATAGCAATCAGCCCCAGCATTTT
>TRBJ2-5|.|.|TRBV5-6
CASSFGGGHRSQETQYF
TGTGCCAGCAGCTTTGGGGGGGGCCATAGGTCCCAAGAGACCCAGTACTTC
>TRBJ2-3|few|.|TRBV19
CASSNPRTSTDTQYF
TGTGCCAGTAGTAACCCCCGGACAAGCACAGATACGCAGTATTTT
>TRBJ2-3|.|.|TRBV24-1
CATSGFMLVGTDTQYF
TGTGCCACCAGTGGTTTTATGTTAGTGGGCACAGATACGCAGTATTTT
>TRBJ1-4|.|.|TRBV29-1
CSVVSNEKLFF
TGCAGCGTTGTTAGTAATGAAAAACTGTTTTTT
>TRBJ2-3|.|.|TRBV5-1
CASSSRLFTDTQYF
TGCGCCAGCAGCTCTAGGCTCTTCACAGATACGCAGTATTTT
>TRBJ2-1|.|TRBD2|TRBV7-3
CARGRLADNEQFF
TGTGCCAGGGGAAGGCTAGCGGACAATGAGCAGTTCTTC
>TRBJ1-2|.|TRBD1|TRBV30
CALTSRDRARGYTF
TGTGCCCTTACCTCCCGGGACAGGGCCCGGGGCTACACCTTC
>TRBJ2-1|.|.|TRBV7-2
CASSAHNEQFF
TGTGCCAGCAGCGCGCACAATGAGCAGTTCTTC
>TRBJ2-5|.|TRBD2|TRBV7-2
CASSLDLAGGRRETQYF
TGTGCCAGCAGCTTAGACCTAGCGGGAGGGCGGCGAGAGACCCAGTACTTC
>TRBJ1-2|.|TRBD1|TRBV2
CASSRDSGTGYGYTF
TGTGCCAGCAGTCGAGACTCCGGGACAGGCTATGGCTACACCTTC
>TRBJ2-7|.|.|TRBV28
CASSIRGLGYEQYF
TGTGCCAGCAGTATCCGAGGGCTCGGGTACGAGCAGTACTTC
>TRBJ1-2|.|TRBD1|TRBV5-4
CASSPGSRGRDYGYTF
TGTGCCAGCAGCCCTGGTTCAAGGGGGCGTGACTATGGCTACACCTTC
>TRBJ2-2|.|.|TRBV30
CACYRRGGELFF
TGTGCCTGCTACAGGAGAGGAGGGGAGCTGTTTTTT
>TRBJ2-7|.|TRBD2|TRBV3-1/TRBV3-2
CASSHNSHSGSSNEQYF
TGTGCCAGCAGCCACAATAGCCATAGCGGGAGTAGTAACGAGCAGTACTTC
>TRBJ2-5|many|.|TRBV7-2
CASSAVVQETQYF
TGTGCCAGCAGCGCAGTCGTACAAGAGACCCAGTACTTC
>TRBJ1-5|.|.|TRBV5-8
CASSLGAISNQPQHF
TGTGCCAGCAGCTTGGGGGCCATTAGCAATCAGCCCCAGCATTTT
>TRBJ2-3|.|TRBD2|TRBV6-2/TRBV6-3
CASSPRLAGSTDTQYF
TGTGCCAGCAGTCCGAGACTAGCGGGGAGCACAGATACGCAGTATTTT
>TRBJ2-7|.|TRBD1|TRBV2
CASSELRDSGYEQYF
TGTGCCAGCAGTGAACTCCGGGACAGCGGCTACGAGCAGTACTTC
>TRBJ2-5|.|TRBD1|TRBV10-1
CASSPGQQETQYF
TGCGCCAGCAGCCCGGGACAGCAAGAGACCCAGTACTTC
>TRBJ2-2|.|TRBD2|TRBV7-2
CASSRLAGGYTGELFF
TGTGCCAGCAGTCGTCTAGCGGGGGGTTACACCGGGGAGCTGTTTTTT
>TRBJ1-2|once|TRBD1|TRBV28
CASSLWAGGWSGYTF
TGTGCCAGCAGTTTATGGGCAGGGGGCTGGAGTGGCTACACCTTC
>TRBJ1-5|.|TRBD1|TRBV5-1
CASSVGTGGYQPQHF
TGCGCCAGCAGCGTAGGGACAGGGGGATATCAGCCCCAGCATTTT
>TRBJ1-5|once|TRBD1|TRBV6-5
CASWTGHQPQHF
TGTGCCTCCTGGACAGGGCATCAGCCCCAGCATTTT
>TRBJ2-1|.|TRBD2|TRBV6-2/TRBV6-3
CASSRSGSSYNEQFF
TGTGCCAGCAGTCGGAGCGGGAGCTCCTACAATGAGCAGTTCTTC
>TRBJ1-2|once|.|TRBV29-1
CSVEDGAWANYGYTF
TGCAGCGTTGAAGATGGGGCGTGGGCTAACTATGGCTACACCTTC
>TRBJ1-2|.|.|TRBV10-3
CAISTSGGNYGYTF
TGTGCCATCTCGACCTCGGGGGGCAACTATGGCTACACCTTC
>TRBJ2-2|.|TRBD2|TRBV27
CASSPVLAGGTGELFF
TGTGCCAGCAGTCCCGTCCTAGCGGGAGGGACCGGGGAGCTGTTTTTT
>TRBJ1-1|.|TRBD1|TRBV5-1
CASSAGQGSGTEAFF
TGCGCCAGCAGCGCCGGACAGGGCTCGGGCACTGAAGCTTTCTTT
>TRBJ1-6|.|TRBD1|TRBV6-5
CAGAGQGVSPLHF
TGTGCCGGCGCGGGACAGGGGGTATCACCCCTCCACTTT
>TRBJ2-7|.|TRBD1|TRBV28
CASSLSGTVFYEQYF
TGTGCCAGCAGTTTATCCGGGACAGTCTTCTACGAGCAGTACTTC
>TRBJ1-2|.|.|TRBV6-5
CASSYSFLNTYGYTF
TGTGCCAGCAGTTACTCCTTCTTAAACACCTATGGCTACACCTTC
>TRBJ2-3|.|TRBD2|TRBV5-1
CASSLAGLAGTGDTQYF
TGCGCCAGCAGCTTGGCCGGTCTAGCGGGGACGGGGGATACGCAGTATTTT
>TRBJ1-6|.|.|TRBV5-1
CASSLVSGSNSPLHF
TGCGCCAGCAGCTTGGTTTCAGGGTCGAATTCACCCCTCCACTTT
>TRBJ2-5|.|TRBD1|TRBV2
CASAPRATGHEETQYF
TGTGCCAGCGCCCCTCGGGCGACAGGGCACGAAGAGACCCAGTACTTC